Presented here are 12 T cell receptor beta chains from one specimen sequenced in a study of blood T cell repertoires in COVID-19. Assay: immunoSEQ multiplex PCR; the TCRdb copy retains only in-frame clones and omits some. The sample lists 60,000 to 85,000 clones, over 65% occurring once. The material sequenced was peripheral blood. The receptors derive from a human donor with acute or convalescent COVID-19. The donor label of this sample is uncertain.

The V and J genes are TRBV11-2 and TRBJ2-5, with 8 bases that match TRBD2. J was trimmed by 3 bases and V by 1 base; bases with no gene match: 10. Germline CDR1 SGHAT, CDR2 FQNNGV. The CDR3 has 17 residues. In DNA, the CDR3 is TGTGCCAGCAGCTTAGTCCCGGGAGGGCGCGGAAAAGAGACCCAGTACTTC. Its translation: CASSLVPGGRGKETQYF.

The V call is TRBV7-9, the J call TRBJ1-4; 8 nucleotides align to TRBD1. The trim removed 3 bases at V and 5 bases at J, leaving 5 bases unmatched. Germline lookup yields CDR1 SEHNR and CDR2 FQNEAQ (reference sequence). The CDR3 totals 15 residues. The CDR3 loop is CASSFSGGWNEKLFF. In DNA, the CDR3 is TGTGCCAGCAGCTTTTCAGGGGGCTGGAATGAAAAACTGTTTTTT.

This clone was detected only once. The CDR3 region has the DNA TGTGCCAGCAGCATGAGGTACGAGCAGTACTTC. Translation: CASSMRYEQYF. The rearrangement uses TRBV7-2 and TRBJ2-7; unclear D gene. V was trimmed by 5 bases and J by 4 bases, leaving 6 bases between them. This CDR3 contains 11 residues. Germline values: CDR1 SGHTA, CDR2 FQGNSA.

This rearrangement joins TRBV24-1 to TRBJ2-1; 10 bases are shared with TRBD1. Trimming removed 1 base from V and 7 bases from J; junction bases left unmatched: 3. CDR3 length: 15 amino acids. Germline lookup yields CDR1 KGHDR and CDR2 SFDVKD. The CDR3 nucleotides are TGTGCCACCAGTGATTTATGGGACAGGGGTAATGAGCAGTTCTTC. Translated, it gives CATSDLWDRGNEQFF.

The V gene is TRBV27, the J gene TRBJ2-1; no definite D call. Trimming left V 3 bases short and J 4 bases short, with 4 bases between. Germline V gives CDR1 MNHEY, CDR2 SMNVEV (reference sequence). This CDR3 has 12 amino acids. The CDR3 DNA follows: TGTGCCAGCAGTTTCTTATACAATGAGCAGTTCTTC. Its translation is CASSFLYNEQFF.

The rearrangement joins TRBV5-8 to TRBJ1-5; D is unresolved. Trimming removed 3 bases from V and 3 bases from J, with 10 bases in between. Germline values: CDR1 SGHTS, CDR2 YDEGEE. The CDR3 is 14 residues long. CDR3 loop: CASSSTVANQPQHF. CDR3 nucleotides: TGTGCCAGCAGCTCTACAGTTGCCAATCAGCCCCAGCATTTT.

The CDR3 sequence: CASSEDWGGGGYTF. CDR3 nucleotides: TGTGCCAGCAGTGAAGATTGGGGGGGAGGTGGCTACACCTTC. The V and J genes are TRBV2 and TRBJ1-2, with D possibly matching TRBD1 (5 bases). Per the germline V gene, CDR1 is SNHLY and CDR2 is FYNNEI. V lost 1 base and J lost 7, with 13 bases in between. There are 14 residues in the CDR3.

The chain links TRBV7-6 to TRBJ1-4, with 8 bases matching TRBD1. Germline loops: CDR1 SGHVS, CDR2 FNYEAQ. V dropped 3 bases and J dropped 5; count of bases not matched to a gene: 11. There are 17 residues in the CDR3. The CDR3 DNA is TGTGCCAGCAGCTTGGGCCGGGACAGGCTCATCAATGAAAAACTGTTTTTT. It is translated as CASSLGRDRLINEKLFF. The complete variable domain, with remaining parts taken from reference TRBV7-6 and TRBJ1-4, reads GAGVSQSPRYKVTKRGQDVALRCDPISGHVSLYWYRQALGQGPEFLTYFNYEAQQDKSGLPNDRFSAERPEGSISTLTIQRTEQRDSAMYRCASSLGRDRLINEKLFFGSGTQLSVL.

This chain connects TRBV28 to TRBJ1-2; 8 nucleotides line up with TRBD1. The CDR3 spans 14 residues. V shed 5 bases, J shed 2 bases, and the junction held 4 bases outside the gene matches. Germline V gene lookup returns CDR1 MDHEN and CDR2 SYDVKM. The CDR3 here is CASSPGGDNYGYTF. The CDR3 coding sequence is TGTGCCAGCAGTCCAGGGGGCGACAACTATGGCTACACCTTC.

This chain links TRBV12-5 with TRBJ2-1; the match to TRBD1 covers 9 bases. Unmatched junction bases numbered 5, after V lost 1 base and J lost 7 bases. Germline V gene data show CDR1 as LGHNT and CDR2 as FRNRAP. The CDR3 is made up of 15 amino acids. The CDR3, as DNA: TGTGCTAGTGGTTTGGGGGGACAGGGAGGTAATGAGCAGTTCTTC. Its translation is CASGLGGQGGNEQFF.

The chain couples TRBV30 to TRBJ2-3; 14 bases are a match to TRBD2. This CDR3 has 16 amino acids. The J segment lost 5 bases and the V segment lost 1 base, leaving 5 bases of the junction unmatched. The germline V gene has CDR1 GTSNPN and CDR2 SVGIG (reference sequence). The CDR3 spells CAWSGGLAGAGDTQYF. CDR3 nucleotides: TGTGCCTGGAGTGGGGGACTAGCGGGAGCCGGAGATACGCAGTATTTT.

The table lists this clone with many counts. This chain's CDR3 is CASSEGSSGSVKFF. The DNA of the CDR3 is TGTGCCAGCAGTGAAGGTTCTAGCGGGAGTGTAAAGTTCTTC. The chain is built from TRBV6-1 and TRBJ2-1, with TRBD2 matching 10 bases. This CDR3 is built from 14 residues. CDR1 and CDR2 (germline): MNHNS, SASEGT. The V segment lost 1 base and the J segment 14 bases; nucleotides outside the gene matches: 8.